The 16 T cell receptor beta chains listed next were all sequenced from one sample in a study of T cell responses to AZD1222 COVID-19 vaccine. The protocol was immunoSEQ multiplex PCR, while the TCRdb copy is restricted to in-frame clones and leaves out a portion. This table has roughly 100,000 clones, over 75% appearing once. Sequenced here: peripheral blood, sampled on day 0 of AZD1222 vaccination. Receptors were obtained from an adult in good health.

The CDR3, as DNA: TGTGCCAGCAGAACGACCTCCCATAGGGGGCCTAATGAAAAACTGTTTTTT. The encoded protein is CASRTTSHRGPNEKLFF. This sequence joins TRBV7-2 and TRBJ1-4; 7 nucleotides match TRBD1. Trimming cost V 6 bases and J 3 bases; bases outside gene matches: 13. The V gene's germline CDR1 is SGHTA and CDR2 FQGNSA. The CDR3 length is 17 residues. Drawing the rest from reference TRBV7-2 and TRBJ1-4, the complete variable domain is GAGVSQSPSNKVTEKGKDVELRCDPISGHTALYWYRQSLGQGLEFLIYFQGNSAPDKSGLPSDRFSAERTGGSVSTLTIQRTQQEDSAVYLCASRTTSHRGPNEKLFFGSGTQLSVL.

The CDR3 DNA sequence: TGTGCCAGCAGCGCCAAGGGGTCCCGGGGGTCCTCTGGAAACACCATATATTTT. Translating gives CASSAKGSRGSSGNTIYF. The chain carries TRBV9 and TRBJ1-3; maybe TRBD1 (5 bases). With 3 bases removed from V and 0 bases from J, the gap between germline ends came to 19 bases. The CDR3 sequence is 18 residues long. Germline CDR1 reads SGDLS; CDR2 reads YYNGEE.

The DNA of the CDR3 is TGCGCCAGCAGCCCCGCGACTAGCGGGACCCCCTACGAGCAGTACTTC. It codes for CASSPATSGTPYEQYF. The chain joins TRBV5-1 to TRBJ2-7; 11 nucleotides line up with TRBD2. Trimming cost V 4 bases and J 2 bases; bases outside gene matches: 8. This CDR3 is 16 amino acids long. CDR1 is SGHRS, CDR2 YFSETQ, per germline.

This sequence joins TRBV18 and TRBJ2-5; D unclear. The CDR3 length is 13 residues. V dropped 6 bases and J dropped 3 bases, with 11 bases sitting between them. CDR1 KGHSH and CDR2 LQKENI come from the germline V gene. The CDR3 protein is CASSRHREETQYF. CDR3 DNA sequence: TGTGCCAGCTCCCGGCACAGAGAAGAGACCCAGTACTTC.

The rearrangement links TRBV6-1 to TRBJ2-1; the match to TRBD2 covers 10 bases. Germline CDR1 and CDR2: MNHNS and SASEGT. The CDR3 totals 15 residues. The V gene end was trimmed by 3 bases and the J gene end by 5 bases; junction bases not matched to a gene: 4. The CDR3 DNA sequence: TGTGCCAGCAGTGATGGACTAGCGGAAAACAATGAGCAGTTCTTC. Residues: CASSDGLAENNEQFF.

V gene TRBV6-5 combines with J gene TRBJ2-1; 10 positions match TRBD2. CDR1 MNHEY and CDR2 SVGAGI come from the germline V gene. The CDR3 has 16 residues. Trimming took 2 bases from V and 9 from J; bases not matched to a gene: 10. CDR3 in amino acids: CASSYAVASGRTEQFF. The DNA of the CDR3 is TGTGCCAGCAGTTACGCGGTTGCTAGCGGGAGAACTGAGCAGTTCTTC.

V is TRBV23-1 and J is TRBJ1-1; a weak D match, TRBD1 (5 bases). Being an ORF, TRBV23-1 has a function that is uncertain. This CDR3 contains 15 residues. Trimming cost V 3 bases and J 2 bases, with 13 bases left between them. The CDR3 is CASSQSGHLNTEAFF. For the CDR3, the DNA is TGCGCCAGCAGTCAGTCCGGACACTTAAACACTGAAGCTTTCTTT.

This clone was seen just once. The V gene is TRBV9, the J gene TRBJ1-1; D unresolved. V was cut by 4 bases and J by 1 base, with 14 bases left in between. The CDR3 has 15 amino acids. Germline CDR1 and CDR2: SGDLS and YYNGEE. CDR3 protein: CASSPWREPNTEAFF. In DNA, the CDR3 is TGTGCCAGCAGCCCCTGGAGGGAACCGAACACTGAAGCTTTCTTT.

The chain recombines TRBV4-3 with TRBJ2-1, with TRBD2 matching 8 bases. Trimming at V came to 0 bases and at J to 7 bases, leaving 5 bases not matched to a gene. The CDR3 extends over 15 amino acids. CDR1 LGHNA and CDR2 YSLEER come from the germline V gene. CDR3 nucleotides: TGCGCCAGCAGCCAAGATGGACTAGCTGGTAATGAGCAGTTCTTC. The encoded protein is CASSQDGLAGNEQFF.

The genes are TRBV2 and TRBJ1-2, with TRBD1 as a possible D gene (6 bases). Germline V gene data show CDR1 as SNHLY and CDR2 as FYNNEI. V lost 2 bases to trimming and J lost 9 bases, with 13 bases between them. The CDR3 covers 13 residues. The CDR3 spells CASSELEGGSYTF. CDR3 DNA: TGTGCCAGCAGTGAACTTGAAGGGGGAAGCTACACCTTC.

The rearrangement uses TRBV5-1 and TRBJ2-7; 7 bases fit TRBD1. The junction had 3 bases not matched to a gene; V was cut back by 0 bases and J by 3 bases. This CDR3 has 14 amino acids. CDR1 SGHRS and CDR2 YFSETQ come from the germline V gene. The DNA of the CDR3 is TGCGCCAGCAGCTTGGGAGCAGGGGGCTACGAGCAGTACTTC. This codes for CASSLGAGGYEQYF.

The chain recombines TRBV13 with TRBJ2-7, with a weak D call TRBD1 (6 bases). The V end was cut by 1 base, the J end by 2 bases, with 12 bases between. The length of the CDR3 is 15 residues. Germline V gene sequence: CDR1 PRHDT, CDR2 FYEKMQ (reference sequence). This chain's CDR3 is CASSLDQGTTYEQYF. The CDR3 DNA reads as TGTGCCAGCAGCTTAGACCAGGGGACCACCTACGAGCAGTACTTC.

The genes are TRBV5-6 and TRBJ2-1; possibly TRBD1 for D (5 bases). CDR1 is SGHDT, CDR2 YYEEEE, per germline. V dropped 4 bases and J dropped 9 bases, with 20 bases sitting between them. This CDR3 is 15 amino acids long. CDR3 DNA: TGTGCCAGCAGCCCTTGGGGCAGACCATTAAGTGAGCAGTTCTTC. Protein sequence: CASSPWGRPLSEQFF. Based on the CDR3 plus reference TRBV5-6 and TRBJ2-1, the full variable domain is DAGVTQSPTHLIKTRGQQVTLRCSPKSGHDTVSWYQQALGQGPQFIFQYYEEEERQRGNFPDRFSGHQFPNYSSELNVNALLLGDSALYLCASSPWGRPLSEQFFGPGTRLTVL.

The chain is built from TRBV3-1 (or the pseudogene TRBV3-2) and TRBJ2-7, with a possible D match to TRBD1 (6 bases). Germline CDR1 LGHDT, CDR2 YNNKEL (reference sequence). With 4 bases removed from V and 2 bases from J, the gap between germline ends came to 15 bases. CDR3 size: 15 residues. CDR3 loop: CASSRYGQLAYEQYF. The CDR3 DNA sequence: TGTGCCAGCAGCCGATATGGACAGCTAGCCTACGAGCAGTACTTC.

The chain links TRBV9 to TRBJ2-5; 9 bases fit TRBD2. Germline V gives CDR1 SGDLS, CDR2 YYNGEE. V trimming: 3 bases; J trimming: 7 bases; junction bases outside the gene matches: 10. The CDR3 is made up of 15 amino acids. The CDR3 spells CASSEERGALGTQYF. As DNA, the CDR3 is TGTGCCAGCAGCGAGGAGCGGGGGGCCCTTGGGACCCAGTACTTC.

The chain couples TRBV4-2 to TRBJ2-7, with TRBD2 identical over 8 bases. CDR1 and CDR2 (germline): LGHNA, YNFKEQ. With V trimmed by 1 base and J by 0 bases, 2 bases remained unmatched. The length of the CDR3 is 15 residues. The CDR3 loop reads CASSQGLAISYEQYF. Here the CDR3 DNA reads TGTGCCAGCAGCCAAGGACTAGCGATCTCCTACGAGCAGTACTTC.